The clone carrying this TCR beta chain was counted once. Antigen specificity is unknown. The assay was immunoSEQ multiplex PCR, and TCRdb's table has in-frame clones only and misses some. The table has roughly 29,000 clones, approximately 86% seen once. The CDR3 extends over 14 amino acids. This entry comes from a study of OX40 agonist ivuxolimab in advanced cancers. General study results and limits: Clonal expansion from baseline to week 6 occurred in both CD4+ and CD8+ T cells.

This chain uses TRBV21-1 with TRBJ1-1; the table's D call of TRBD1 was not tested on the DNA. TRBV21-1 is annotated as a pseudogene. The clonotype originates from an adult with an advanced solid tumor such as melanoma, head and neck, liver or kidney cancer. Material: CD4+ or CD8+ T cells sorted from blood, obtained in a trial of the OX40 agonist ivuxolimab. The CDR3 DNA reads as TGTGCCAGCAATGCCGGGACAGGGGGCGGAGAAGCTTTCTTT. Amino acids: CASNAGTGGGEAFF.